This is a list of T cell receptor beta chains from one sample in a study of blood T cell repertoires in COVID-19. Repertoires were generated with immunoSEQ multiplex PCR, while TCRdb's copy carries only in-frame clones and drops some. The sample has 95,000 to 120,000 clones; approximately 82% are singletons. Material for sequencing was peripheral blood. These receptors originate from a woman in her 70s with acute or convalescent COVID-19. Both conserved end residues are part of each CDR3. A D gene is named only where the DNA matches it firmly. Clone size, where shown, is once, few, many, or a class for clones that have expanded.

j_gene: TRBJ1-2
d_gene: TRBD1
v_gene: TRBV2
abundance: -
CDR3nt: TGTGCCAGCAGTGCGGGTCGGACAGGGGGCACCCTCTATGGCTACACCTTC
CDR3aa: CASSAGRTGGTLYGYTF

j_gene: TRBJ1-1
d_gene: -
v_gene: TRBV28
abundance: -
CDR3nt: TGTGCCAGCAGTTTGCCCCGGGGAGGGCTCACTGAAGCTTTCTTT
CDR3aa: CASSLPRGGLTEAFF

j_gene: TRBJ2-1
d_gene: -
v_gene: TRBV30
abundance: -
CDR3nt: TGTGCCTGGAGTCAGAGGGGGGAGCAGTTCTTC
CDR3aa: CAWSQRGEQFF

j_gene: TRBJ1-5
d_gene: TRBD1
v_gene: TRBV12-3/TRBV12-4
abundance: -
CDR3nt: TGTGCCAGCAGTTTCGGACAGGGAGATTTT
CDR3aa: CASSFGQGDF

j_gene: TRBJ1-6
d_gene: TRBD1
v_gene: TRBV11-1
abundance: few
CDR3nt: TGTGCCAGCAGCTTAAAGTCGGGACAGTTCGTATCACCCCTCCACTTT
CDR3aa: CASSLKSGQFVSPLHF

j_gene: TRBJ2-5
d_gene: TRBD1
v_gene: TRBV6-1
abundance: -
CDR3nt: TGTGCCAGCAGTGAACGGGACAGGGTTCAAGAGACCCAGTACTTC
CDR3aa: CASSERDRVQETQYF

j_gene: TRBJ1-1
d_gene: TRBD1
v_gene: TRBV10-1
abundance: -
CDR3nt: TGCGCCAGCAGTACCGGGACAGGGACTGAAGCTTTCTTT
CDR3aa: CASSTGTGTEAFF

j_gene: TRBJ1-6
d_gene: -
v_gene: TRBV19
abundance: -
CDR3nt: TGTGCCAGTAGTCCCGGGGTGAGAGCCTATAATTCACCCCTCCACTTT
CDR3aa: CASSPGVRAYNSPLHF

j_gene: TRBJ1-3
d_gene: -
v_gene: TRBV2
abundance: -
CDR3nt: TGTGCCAGCAAAAGCGATGCTAGCTCTGGAAACACCATATATTTT
CDR3aa: CASKSDASSGNTIYF

j_gene: TRBJ2-2
d_gene: TRBD2
v_gene: TRBV5-1
abundance: -
CDR3nt: TGCGCCAGCAGCCCGCGGACTAGCGGGGGGGCCGGGGAGCTGTTTTTT
CDR3aa: CASSPRTSGGAGELFF

j_gene: TRBJ2-3
d_gene: TRBD2
v_gene: TRBV7-6
abundance: few
CDR3nt: TGTGCCAGCAGCTCTTCGGGAGGGACGGCGCAGTATTTT
CDR3aa: CASSSSGGTAQYF

j_gene: TRBJ2-3
d_gene: -
v_gene: TRBV5-1
abundance: -
CDR3nt: TGCGCCAGCAGCTCAGGTGGCACCACAGATACGCAGTATTTT
CDR3aa: CASSSGGTTDTQYF

j_gene: TRBJ1-6
d_gene: TRBD1
v_gene: TRBV30
abundance: -
CDR3nt: TGTGCCTGGAGTGTATCAGGGGGCTCACCCCTCCACTTT
CDR3aa: CAWSVSGGSPLHF

j_gene: TRBJ1-1
d_gene: -
v_gene: TRBV23-1
abundance: -
CDR3nt: TGCGCCAGCAGTCTAGGGGCAGGGGCTTTCTTT
CDR3aa: CASSLGAGAFF

j_gene: TRBJ2-7
d_gene: TRBD1
v_gene: TRBV29-1
abundance: -
CDR3nt: TGCAGCGTTGCAATTAAAACAGGGGGAAACTACGAGCAGTACTTC
CDR3aa: CSVAIKTGGNYEQYF

j_gene: TRBJ2-2
d_gene: -
v_gene: TRBV5-1
abundance: -
CDR3nt: TGCGCCAGCAGCTCAGGGGTAAATCCGGGCACCGGGGAGCTGTTTTTT
CDR3aa: CASSSGVNPGTGELFF

j_gene: TRBJ2-5
d_gene: TRBD1
v_gene: TRBV28
abundance: -
CDR3nt: TGTGCCAGCAGTGGACAGGGAAGGAGGAAAGAGACCCAGTACTTC
CDR3aa: CASSGQGRRKETQYF

j_gene: TRBJ1-2
d_gene: -
v_gene: TRBV20-1
abundance: -
CDR3nt: TGCAGTGCTAGTAATACAGGGTACTATGGCTACACCTTC
CDR3aa: CSASNTGYYGYTF

j_gene: TRBJ2-5
d_gene: -
v_gene: TRBV4-3
abundance: -
CDR3nt: TGCGCCAGCAGCCAAGACGGGGGAAGAGAAGAGACCCAGTACTTC
CDR3aa: CASSQDGGREETQYF

j_gene: TRBJ2-2
d_gene: -
v_gene: TRBV10-3
abundance: once
CDR3nt: TGTGCCATCAGTGGGGAGCCTTACACCGGGGAGCTGTTTTTT
CDR3aa: CAISGEPYTGELFF

j_gene: TRBJ2-2
d_gene: -
v_gene: TRBV18
abundance: -
CDR3nt: TGTGCCAGCTCACCACCTAGCGGGGAGCTGTTTTTT
CDR3aa: CASSPPSGELFF

j_gene: TRBJ1-2
d_gene: -
v_gene: TRBV7-9
abundance: -
CDR3nt: TGTGCCAGCAGCTTAGAGAGCTATGGCTACACCTTC
CDR3aa: CASSLESYGYTF

j_gene: TRBJ2-5
d_gene: -
v_gene: TRBV7-6
abundance: -
CDR3nt: TGTGCCAGCAGCTTGCTGGAGGGGGCCCAAGAGACCCAGTACTTC
CDR3aa: CASSLLEGAQETQYF

j_gene: TRBJ2-1
d_gene: TRBD2
v_gene: TRBV7-9
abundance: -
CDR3nt: TGTGCCAGCAGCCAGAGGCGTAGCGGGGGGTTCTCCTACAATGAGCAGTTCTTC
CDR3aa: CASSQRRSGGFSYNEQFF

j_gene: TRBJ2-3
d_gene: -
v_gene: TRBV6-5
abundance: -
CDR3nt: TGTGCCAGCAGTCCTCTTGGGGGGGATACGCAGTATTTT
CDR3aa: CASSPLGGDTQYF

j_gene: TRBJ1-6
d_gene: TRBD1
v_gene: TRBV6-5
abundance: -
CDR3nt: TGTGCCAGCAGTCCGGGGGACAGGGGCAAAACACCCCTCCACTTT
CDR3aa: CASSPGDRGKTPLHF

j_gene: TRBJ2-7
d_gene: -
v_gene: TRBV28
abundance: -
CDR3nt: TGTGCCAGCAGTTTACCCCAGGGTTACCTCGAGTTC
CDR3aa: CASSLPQGYLEF

j_gene: TRBJ2-3
d_gene: -
v_gene: TRBV5-6
abundance: -
CDR3nt: TGTGCCAGCAGAGACAGACCCCTCTGGAGCACAGATACGCAGTATTTT
CDR3aa: CASRDRPLWSTDTQYF

j_gene: TRBJ1-1
d_gene: -
v_gene: TRBV28
abundance: once
CDR3nt: TGTGCCAGCAGTCCCCTTTGGAACACTGAAGCTTTCTTT
CDR3aa: CASSPLWNTEAFF

j_gene: TRBJ1-4
d_gene: -
v_gene: TRBV5-1
abundance: -
CDR3nt: TGCGCCAGCAGCTTGGTAGGCAGCGGAAATGAAAAACTGTTTTTT
CDR3aa: CASSLVGSGNEKLFF

j_gene: TRBJ1-2
d_gene: TRBD1
v_gene: TRBV11-2
abundance: -
CDR3nt: TGTGCCAGCAGCCAGAGGAGCAGGGGGATCCCAAGGGGCTATGGCTACACCTTC
CDR3aa: CASSQRSRGIPRGYGYTF

j_gene: TRBJ1-5
d_gene: -
v_gene: TRBV12-3/TRBV12-4
abundance: -
CDR3nt: TGTGCCAGCGCCCTTGAACAGAATCGGCCCCAGCATTTT
CDR3aa: CASALEQNRPQHF

j_gene: TRBJ2-3
d_gene: TRBD2
v_gene: TRBV7-9
abundance: -
CDR3nt: TGTGCCAGCAGTTCATACTCGGGACTAGCTTTGACAGATACGCAGTATTTT
CDR3aa: CASSSYSGLALTDTQYF

j_gene: TRBJ2-2
d_gene: TRBD1
v_gene: TRBV28
abundance: -
CDR3nt: TGTGCCAGCAGTAAGGGACAGGGGGTGAACACCGGGGAGCTGTTTTTT
CDR3aa: CASSKGQGVNTGELFF

j_gene: TRBJ1-2
d_gene: -
v_gene: TRBV9
abundance: -
CDR3nt: TGTGCCAGCAGCGTAGCACAGGTTCTTAACTATGGCTACACCTTC
CDR3aa: CASSVAQVLNYGYTF

j_gene: TRBJ1-2
d_gene: TRBD1
v_gene: TRBV19
abundance: -
CDR3nt: TGTGCCAGTAGTCTTGGACAGGGCTATGGCTACACCTTC
CDR3aa: CASSLGQGYGYTF

j_gene: TRBJ1-2
d_gene: TRBD1
v_gene: TRBV28
abundance: -
CDR3nt: TGTGCCAGCAGTTTGTGGGGAAGACAGGGCGGTGGCTACACCTTC
CDR3aa: CASSLWGRQGGGYTF

j_gene: TRBJ2-5
d_gene: -
v_gene: TRBV7-6
abundance: -
CDR3nt: TGTGCCAGCTCCTCGGGGTACCAAGAGACCCAGTACTTC
CDR3aa: CASSSGYQETQYF

j_gene: TRBJ2-6
d_gene: -
v_gene: TRBV4-1
abundance: -
CDR3nt: TGCGCCAGCAGCCAACCCGACGGAGTTGGGGCCAACGTCCTGACTTTC
CDR3aa: CASSQPDGVGANVLTF

j_gene: TRBJ1-5
d_gene: TRBD1
v_gene: TRBV29-1
abundance: -
CDR3nt: TGCAGCGCCCTCTCAGGGGGTGGCAATCAGCCCCAGCATTTT
CDR3aa: CSALSGGGNQPQHF

j_gene: TRBJ2-2
d_gene: TRBD2
v_gene: TRBV5-8
abundance: -
CDR3nt: TGTGCCAGCAGCTCGGGACTAGCGGGCTCCACCGGGGAGCTGTTTTTT
CDR3aa: CASSSGLAGSTGELFF

j_gene: TRBJ1-1
d_gene: TRBD1
v_gene: TRBV9
abundance: few
CDR3nt: TGTGCCAGCAGCCCGGGACAGGGACGAACTGAAGCTTTCTTT
CDR3aa: CASSPGQGRTEAFF

j_gene: TRBJ1-3
d_gene: -
v_gene: TRBV19
abundance: few
CDR3nt: TGTGCCAGTAGGCCAGGGGCTGGAAACACCATATATTTT
CDR3aa: CASRPGAGNTIYF

j_gene: TRBJ1-2
d_gene: TRBD1
v_gene: TRBV7-6
abundance: -
CDR3nt: TGTGCCAGCAGCTCCGGGACAGGGGGCTCCCTCGATGGCTACACCTTC
CDR3aa: CASSSGTGGSLDGYTF

j_gene: TRBJ1-2
d_gene: -
v_gene: TRBV7-8
abundance: -
CDR3nt: TGTGCCAGCAGCTTAGCTGTAGGCAGCAGGGGAAATGGCTACACCTTC
CDR3aa: CASSLAVGSRGNGYTF

j_gene: TRBJ2-3
d_gene: TRBD2
v_gene: TRBV11-2
abundance: once
CDR3nt: TGTGCCAGCAGCTCCGGAGCCCTCTGGGATAGCGGGGGGGCGGATACGCAGTATTTT
CDR3aa: CASSSGALWDSGGADTQYF

j_gene: TRBJ1-4
d_gene: -
v_gene: TRBV19
abundance: few
CDR3nt: TGTGCCAGTAAAGACAGTACAACTAATGAAAAACTGTTTTTT
CDR3aa: CASKDSTTNEKLFF

j_gene: TRBJ2-3
d_gene: TRBD2
v_gene: TRBV7-9
abundance: -
CDR3nt: TGTGCCAGCAGCACCGGGACTAGCGGGAGTTCACAGTATTTT
CDR3aa: CASSTGTSGSSQYF

j_gene: TRBJ1-1
d_gene: -
v_gene: TRBV7-2
abundance: -
CDR3nt: TGTGCCAGCAGCCAGTCGGCGGGCATGAACACTGAAGCTTTCTTT
CDR3aa: CASSQSAGMNTEAFF

j_gene: TRBJ1-1
d_gene: TRBD1
v_gene: TRBV6-5
abundance: -
CDR3nt: TGTGCCAGCAGTTACTTAAGGACAGGGGGAAGGACTGAAGCTTTCTTT
CDR3aa: CASSYLRTGGRTEAFF

j_gene: TRBJ2-1
d_gene: -
v_gene: TRBV6-5
abundance: once
CDR3nt: TGTGCCAGCAGTTACTTATCCGGTCTCACCTACAATGAGCAGTTCTTC
CDR3aa: CASSYLSGLTYNEQFF

j_gene: TRBJ2-1
d_gene: TRBD2
v_gene: TRBV4-2
abundance: once
CDR3nt: TGTGCCAGCAGCCTTGGGGGTTCAGGGGCGGGGGGCTCCTACAATGAGCAGTTCTTC
CDR3aa: CASSLGGSGAGGSYNEQFF